The clone carrying this T cell receptor beta chain was seen only once. These data come from a study of response to subunit inactivated influenza vaccine. TCRdb independently ran MiXCR on the RT-PCR reads; one entry per CDR3 protein. The sample includes around 540,000 distinct CDR3 sequences, about 12% of them seen just once. The CDR3 covers 14 residues. Trimming shortened V by 0 bases and J by 8 bases, and 12 bases separated the two germline ends. CDR1 and CDR2 (germline): SGDLS, YYNGEE. This chain connects TRBV9 to TRBJ2-1; D possibly corresponds to TRBD2 (5 bases). This TCR was recovered from a middle-aged man who received an inactivated influenza vaccine. The sample in question was PBMCs from blood, obtained on the day of vaccination. The CDR3: CASSVATSQDEQFF. The CDR3 DNA reads TGTGCCAGCAGCGTAGCTACTAGTCAGGATGAGCAGTTCTTC.